The rows below give T cell receptor beta chains drawn from one sample of a study of shared clonotypes between healthy human individuals. Profiled with immunoSEQ multiplex PCR; TCRdb holds only in-frame clones, not every one. The sample holds roughly 2.4 million clones; approximately 94% are singletons and the top ten take roughly 0.13%. The sequenced sample was naive CD4+ T cells sorted from blood. These receptors were obtained from a man between 18 and 35 years old in good health. Each CDR3 is given with its conserved first and last residue.

TRBV7-9	15	CASSPTGGTNEKLFF
TRBV6-9	13	CASSYKGSYGYTF
TRBV11-2	15	CASSSPGQGYYGYTF
TRBV5-1	18	CASSRGLAGASVSYEQYF
TRBV18	16	CASSSFDRGINQPQHF
TRBV7-9	17	CASSSMTGPLRNSPLHF
TRBV30	14	CAWSGDRPSYEQYF
TRBV7-2	12	CASSRDRYEQCF
TRBV7-2	15	CASSLVAALKLGYTF
TRBV19	15	CASSIDRGITNEQFF
TRBV5-1	15	CASSPGLAGTNEQFF
TRBV6-1	15	CASMGVNPGLETQYF
TRBV11-2	14	CASSLAGYNTEAFF
TRBV6-6	14	CASSYMSPTDTQYF
TRBV7-9	15	CASSPPTVMNTEAFF
TRBV4-2	13	CASSQGSKNIQYF
TRBV13	15	CASSSSQGYGNTIYF
TRBV2	16	CASRQFRASGYNEQFF
TRBV5-6	16	CASSHRGRRYTDTQYF
TRBV4-1	17	CASSPSSTSGGLSEQFF
TRBV15	17	CATSRGGAAPSLNEQFF
TRBV10-3	9	CAVQSAPAF
TRBV11-1	13	CASSLTGNGELFF
TRBV6-5	14	CASSRGRANEKLFF
TRBV27	13	CASSSGGSETQYF
TRBV7-2	14	CASSLDQGNYGYTF
TRBV7-6	13	CASSFGEGEKLFF
TRBV2	14	CASSVTSYQETQYF
TRBV10-1	16	CASSEGSGSSKETQYF
TRBV2	12	CASSDLGREQFF
TRBV5-4	16	CASSPGGRGSSYEQYF
TRBV9	17	CASSVGAPRAGTDTQYF
TRBV2	13	CASSEALFETQYF
TRBV5-1	14	CASSPSSSYNEQFF
TRBV5-1	14	CASTPQGDHYEQYF
TRBV6-6	14	CASSKETAQETQYF
TRBV29-1	13	CSVTGWGSYEQYF
TRBV6-1	15	CASIRLAGETYEQYF
TRBV7-8	13	CASSLQDSYGYTF
TRBV6-5	14	CASSGVRGNGELFF